The following is a T cell receptor (beta chain) sequence with its context. This sample was taken from a study of cytomegalovirus exposure and HLA in healthy donors. Germline V gene data show CDR1 as LGHNT and CDR2 as FRNRAP. This CDR3 region has 15 residues. The V and J ends lost 2 bases and 4 bases respectively, with 14 bases between them. Primers for the PCR totalled 60 Vbeta and 13 Jbeta. This table comes from immunoSEQ multiplex PCR, and its TCRdb copy is limited to in-frame clones, with some not included. Counted here are 150,000 to 200,000 clones, nearly 80% occurring once; the ten biggest clones make up 13% to 15%.

The origin of this receptor is a woman aged 40 to 50 in good health and CMV-seronegative. The sample consisted of PBMCs. The genes are TRBV12-5 and TRBJ1-1; D is possibly TRBD1 (5 bases). The CDR3 DNA reads TGTGCTAGTGGTTTGTCATCCAGGGTAAGCACTGAAGCTTTCTTT. Its protein is CASGLSSRVSTEAFF.